The next 25 T cell receptor beta chains were all read from a single sample in a study of T cell responses to AZD1222 COVID-19 vaccine (dated by TCRdb to about 2021). Libraries were prepared through the immunoSEQ multiplex PCR assay. TCRdb limited this immuneACCESS table to in-frame rearrangements with V and J called. A share of clones is missing; checked studies link under half to unresolved V genes, and the rest is unexplained. This sample comprises roughly 150,000 clones, roughly 92% of them detected only once. The biggest ten clones account for 1.3% to 1.5% of the sample. This sample's time point label indicates: baseline before first vaccination. Source: peripheral blood, taken on day 0 of AZD1222 vaccination. The receptors shown here come from an adult in good health.

The rearrangement joins TRBV5-8 to TRBJ2-1, with no clear D. Trimming removed 2 bases at V and 4 bases at J, with 7 bases between. This CDR3 is 13 amino acids long. Germline V gene data show CDR1 as SGHTS and CDR2 as YDEGEE. The CDR3 sequence is CASSFRGYNEQFF. In DNA, the CDR3 is TGTGCCAGCAGCTTTAGAGGTTACAATGAGCAGTTCTTC.

The genes are TRBV11-1 and TRBJ2-1, with D hard to call. The germline V gene encodes CDR1 SGHAT and CDR2 FQDESV (reference sequence). The CDR3 covers 16 residues. The V end was cut by 0 bases, the J end by 3 bases, with 12 bases between. In nucleotides, the CDR3 is TGTGCCAGCAGCTTAGCGTTTGAACGGGTCTACAATGAGCAGTTCTTC. Translating gives CASSLAFERVYNEQFF.

This chain uses TRBV21-1 with TRBJ2-1. TRBV21-1 is tagged as a pseudogene. This CDR3 is 18 amino acids long. DNA for the CDR3: TGTGCCAGCAGCCCCCGTGATCCACCGGGACCCTGGGGCGGTGAGCAGTTCTTC. Protein: CASSPRDPPGPWGGEQFF.

The chain links TRBV5-6 to TRBJ2-7; the match to TRBD1 covers 10 bases. The CDR3 is 14 amino acids. The V gene end was trimmed by 0 bases and the J gene end by 3 bases; junction bases not matched to a gene: 0. In germline, CDR1 is SGHDT, CDR2 YYEEEE. The CDR3 nucleotides read TGTGCCAGCAGCTTGGGGGACAGGGGCTACGAGCAGTACTTC. Translated: CASSLGDRGYEQYF.

This sequence joins TRBV19 and TRBJ1-2; D is possibly TRBD1 (5 bases). Germline values: CDR1 LNHDA, CDR2 SQIVND (reference sequence). CDR3 length: 12 residues. Trimming took off 9 bases at V and 6 bases at J, with 14 bases between the two ends. The CDR3 loop reads CASGRRGDGYTF. DNA for the CDR3: TGTGCCAGCGGAAGGCGGGGGGATGGCTACACCTTC.

The chain employs TRBV28 and TRBJ1-2; 7 nucleotides match TRBD1. CDR3 length equals 12 residues. Germline CDR1 reads MDHEN; CDR2 reads SYDVKM. After removal of 6 bases from V and 2 bases from J, the junction contained 0 bases not matched to a gene. The CDR3 nucleotides read TGTGCCAGCAGACAGGGGAACTATGGCTACACCTTC. Translating it yields CASRQGNYGYTF.

This chain uses TRBV3-1 (or the pseudogene TRBV3-2) with TRBJ2-2; D is possibly TRBD2 (6 bases). This CDR3 contains 17 residues. Trimming took 0 bases from V and 5 from J, leaving 16 bases between them. CDR1 LGHDT and CDR2 YNNKEL come from the germline V gene (reference sequence). As DNA, the CDR3 is TGTGCCAGCAGCCAAGAGCTGGTTGCGGGGAGGACCGGGGAGCTGTTTTTT. Translation: CASSQELVAGRTGELFF.

J is TRBJ2-5 and V is TRBV20-1; no definite D call. Trimming took 7 bases from V and 5 from J, leaving 11 bases between them. This CDR3 contains 11 residues. The germline V gene encodes CDR1 DFQATT and CDR2 SNEGSKA (reference sequence). The CDR3 nucleotides are TGCAGTGTGGGGATTGGGGAGACCCAGTACTTC. It codes for CSVGIGETQYF.

The V and J genes are TRBV30 and TRBJ2-7; 8 positions agree with TRBD1. Germline CDR1 GTSNPN, CDR2 SVGIG (reference sequence). V was clipped by 4 bases and J by 0 bases; unmatched bases: 5. The CDR3 has 14 amino acids. DNA for the CDR3: TGTGCCTGGATGCGGGACAGGTCCTCCTACGAGCAGTACTTC. It codes for CAWMRDRSSYEQYF.

The chain has TRBV11-2 and TRBJ1-1; 7 bases agree with TRBD1. J was trimmed by 3 bases and V by 3 bases; bases with no gene match: 1. The CDR3 has 13 amino acids. Germline V gives CDR1 SGHAT, CDR2 FQNNGV. As DNA, the CDR3 is TGTGCCAGCAGCTTTACAGGGGACACTGAAGCTTTCTTT. It codes for CASSFTGDTEAFF.

V usage is TRBV6-5 and J usage is TRBJ1-5, with 9 bases that match TRBD1. CDR1 MNHEY and CDR2 SVGAGI come from the germline V gene. V shed 7 bases and J 11 bases; nucleotides not matched to a gene: 15. The CDR3 runs to 15 residues. The CDR3 sequence: CASNHRDRDLLAQHF. Written as DNA, the CDR3 is TGTGCCAGCAATCACCGGGACAGGGACCTGCTGGCCCAGCATTTT.

This clone has more than one count but fewer than ten. The chain couples TRBV6-2 or TRBV6-3 to TRBJ2-3, with 9 positions matching TRBD1. Germline CDR1 and CDR2: MNHEY and SVGEGT. The CDR3 spans 14 residues. V lost 2 bases, J lost 4 bases, and 1 base stayed unmatched. This CDR3 is CASSYGQGPDTQYF. The DNA for the CDR3 is TGTGCCAGCAGTTACGGACAGGGGCCAGATACGCAGTATTTT.

This rearrangement joins TRBV7-8 to TRBJ1-4; D is uncertain. Per germline, CDR1 SGHVS and CDR2 FQNEAQ. The CDR3 contains 15 residues. V was pared by 1 base and J by 4 bases, with 10 bases between. CDR3: CASSLEVAVNEKLFF. CDR3 sequence (DNA): TGTGCCAGCAGCTTAGAGGTCGCCGTTAATGAAAAACTGTTTTTT.

This sequence joins TRBV29-1 and TRBJ1-2; 9 bases map to TRBD1. Trimming cost V 7 bases and J 3 bases; bases outside gene matches: 6. The V gene's germline CDR1 is SQVTM and CDR2 ANQGSEA. The CDR3 contains 13 residues. The CDR3 coding sequence is TGCAGCGCCAGGGACAGGGTCGACTATGGCTACACCTTC. This translates into CSARDRVDYGYTF.

This chain joins TRBV28 and TRBJ2-3; D is unresolved. This CDR3 has 20 residues. Germline CDR1 reads MDHEN; CDR2 reads SYDVKM. The V gene lost 3 bases and the J gene lost 0 bases, with 25 bases spanning the gap. As DNA, the CDR3 is TGTGCCAGCAGTTTTGGCTCGTACTTCGATTTAATTTCTAGCACAGATACGCAGTATTTT. Translation: CASSFGSYFDLISSTDTQYF.

The V and J genes are TRBV6-1 and TRBJ1-4; 9 nucleotides line up with TRBD1. J was trimmed by 5 bases and V by 1 base; bases with no gene match: 2. Germline loops: CDR1 MNHNS, CDR2 SASEGT. The CDR3 sequence is 15 residues long. The CDR3 nucleotides are TGTGCCAGCAGTGAAGGGACAGGGGACAATGAAAAACTGTTTTTT. Encoded protein: CASSEGTGDNEKLFF.

The chain links TRBV6-5 to TRBJ2-2; tentatively, D is TRBD2 (7 bases). The length of the CDR3 is 15 residues. Germline V gives CDR1 MNHEY, CDR2 SVGAGI. The V and J ends lost 6 bases and 4 bases respectively, with 15 bases between them. CDR3 region: CASRQQGGGTGELFF. CDR3 sequence (DNA): TGTGCCAGCAGACAACAGGGCGGGGGCACCGGGGAGCTGTTTTTT.

This clone was seen more than once but under ten times. The rearrangement links TRBV7-2 to TRBJ1-6; D is ambiguous. Germline CDR1 reads SGHTA; CDR2 reads FQGNSA. V was trimmed by 3 bases and J by 9 bases, leaving 12 bases between them. The CDR3 runs 14 residues. CDR3 DNA sequence: TGTGCCAGCAGCTTGGGAGGCGTCGGTTCACCCCTCCACTTT. It codes for CASSLGGVGSPLHF.

The chain recombines TRBV7-9 with TRBJ1-1; 8 bases match TRBD1. The CDR3 is 13 residues long. CDR1 and CDR2 (germline): SEHNR, FQNEAQ (reference sequence). V was pared by 2 bases and J by 11 bases, with 7 bases of the junction left unmatched. CDR3 region: CASSLTNRGTAFF. The DNA of the CDR3 is TGTGCCAGCAGCTTAACAAACAGGGGGACTGCTTTCTTT.

In this sample, this clone turned up a few times. CDR3 nucleotides: TGCGCCAGCAGCCAAGATTGGTTGAACACTGAAGCTTTCTTT. It encodes CASSQDWLNTEAFF. J is TRBJ1-1 and V is TRBV4-1; the D is unclear. The CDR3 spans 14 residues. V was cut by 0 bases and J by 0 bases, with 5 bases left in between. CDR1 is MGHRA, CDR2 YSYEKL, per germline.

This clone was picked up one time. The V and J genes are TRBV2 and TRBJ1-1; 7 positions agree with TRBD1. V shed 5 bases and J 1 base; nucleotides not matched to a gene: 4. Germline-derived CDR1 and CDR2 are SNHLY and FYNNEI. This CDR3 region has 14 residues. CDR3 bases: TGTGCCAGCAGTTCAGGGGGACCGAACACTGAAGCTTTCTTT. Translated, it gives CASSSGGPNTEAFF.

This chain uses TRBV18 with TRBJ1-2; 8 nucleotides line up with TRBD1. J gave up 5 bases and V 0 bases, and 14 bases lay outside the gene matches. CDR3 size: 18 residues. CDR1 is KGHSH and CDR2 is LQKENI in the germline V gene. CDR3 nucleotide sequence: TGTGCCAGCTCACCACCGGCCAGGGGGCTGCCCACCTTATATGGCTACACCTTC. Amino acid sequence: CASSPPARGLPTLYGYTF.

The chain employs TRBV19 and TRBJ1-1; D may be TRBD1 (6 bases). Trimming stripped 1 base from V and 3 bases from J, with 15 bases between. The V gene's germline CDR1 is LNHDA and CDR2 SQIVND (reference sequence). The CDR3 totals 16 residues. CDR3: CASSIGPRGADTEAFF. The CDR3 nucleotides read TGTGCCAGTAGTATAGGTCCCAGGGGCGCGGACACTGAAGCTTTCTTT.

The CDR3 sequence is CASSTGGFGTEAFF. The CDR3 region has the DNA TGTGCCAGCTCGACAGGGGGGTTTGGCACTGAAGCTTTCTTT. J is TRBJ1-1 and V is TRBV27, with 9 positions matching TRBD1. CDR3 length equals 14 residues. Per the germline V gene, CDR1 is MNHEY and CDR2 is SMNVEV (reference sequence). The ends lost 8 bases at V and 4 bases at J; junction bases unmatched: 8.

The gene calls are TRBV9 and TRBJ2-7; D possibly corresponds to TRBD2 (5 bases). Germline values: CDR1 SGDLS, CDR2 YYNGEE. This CDR3 contains 15 residues. Deletions cut 4 bases from V and 3 bases from J, with 17 bases between. Written as DNA, the CDR3 is TGTGCCAGCAGCCCCCGGGGAATGGTGGGCTACGAGCAGTACTTC. It is translated as CASSPRGMVGYEQYF. The whole variable domain, filled in from reference TRBV9 and TRBJ2-7, reads DSGVTQTPKHLITATGQRVTLRCSPRSGDLSVYWYQQSLDQGLQFLIQYYNGEERAKGNILERFSAQQFPDLHSELNLSSLELGDSALYFCASSPRGMVGYEQYFGPGTRLTVT.